The entry below gives a single TCR beta chain sequence along with its context. The antigen remains undetermined. The length of the CDR3 is 16 residues. Germline V gene lookup returns CDR1 LGHNA and CDR2 YSLEER. Trimming took off 4 bases at V and 5 bases at J, with 21 bases between the two ends. These data are taken from a study of T-cell memory formation after mild COVID-19. Study-level points and caveats: Second-wave clones reaching peak frequency on day 37 lacked confirmed SARS-CoV-2 specificity.

Using constant-segment primers, 5'RACE produced TCR alpha and TCR beta cDNA libraries carrying sample barcodes and UMIs. TCRdb re-called the 5' RACE reads with MiXCR, one entry per CDR3 protein. The sample lists about 200,000 distinct CDR3 sequences, roughly 10% occurring once. The chain recombines TRBV4-3 with TRBJ2-7; D might be TRBD1 (6 bases). This sequence was found in a man younger than 35 who had mild COVID-19 (a few samples of this study predate the infection). Cell type and time point are not known. Sequences were obtained from PBMCs or a T cell subset sorted from them (not recorded which). CDR3 bases: TGCGCCAGCAGCCTCCAGGTTGGGCCAAAGGGGGACGAGCAGTACTTC. Translated: CASSLQVGPKGDEQYF.